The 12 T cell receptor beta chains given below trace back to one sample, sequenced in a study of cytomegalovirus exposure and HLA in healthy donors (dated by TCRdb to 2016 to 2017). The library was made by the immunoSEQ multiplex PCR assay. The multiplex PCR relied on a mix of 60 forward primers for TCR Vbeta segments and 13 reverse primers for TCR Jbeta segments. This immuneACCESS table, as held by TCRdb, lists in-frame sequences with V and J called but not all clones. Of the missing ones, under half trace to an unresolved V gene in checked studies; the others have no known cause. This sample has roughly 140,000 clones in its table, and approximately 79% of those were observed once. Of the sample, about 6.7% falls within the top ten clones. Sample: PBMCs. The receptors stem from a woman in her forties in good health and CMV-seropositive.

As DNA, the CDR3 is TGCGCCAGCAGCTTCACAGGGGGCTGGACAGATACGCAGTATTTT. The encoded protein is CASSFTGGWTDTQYF. The J gene is TRBJ2-3, the V gene TRBV5-1; TRBD1 matches 9 bases. Trimming cost V 2 bases and J 3 bases; bases outside gene matches: 4. CDR3 size: 15 residues. Germline V gene lookup returns CDR1 SGHRS and CDR2 YFSETQ.

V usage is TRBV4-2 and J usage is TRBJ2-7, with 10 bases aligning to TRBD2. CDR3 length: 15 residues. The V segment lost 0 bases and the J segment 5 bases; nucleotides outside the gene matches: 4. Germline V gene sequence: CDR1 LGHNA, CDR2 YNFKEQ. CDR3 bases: TGTGCCAGCAGCCAAGAAGCGGGGGGGCCCAACGAGCAGTACTTC. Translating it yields CASSQEAGGPNEQYF.

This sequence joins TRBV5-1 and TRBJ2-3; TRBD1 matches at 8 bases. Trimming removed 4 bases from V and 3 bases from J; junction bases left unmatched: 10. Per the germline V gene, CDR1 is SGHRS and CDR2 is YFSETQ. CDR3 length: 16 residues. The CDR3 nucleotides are TGCGCCAGCAGCACCTCGCCGGGACAGGTTACAGATACGCAGTATTTT. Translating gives CASSTSPGQVTDTQYF.

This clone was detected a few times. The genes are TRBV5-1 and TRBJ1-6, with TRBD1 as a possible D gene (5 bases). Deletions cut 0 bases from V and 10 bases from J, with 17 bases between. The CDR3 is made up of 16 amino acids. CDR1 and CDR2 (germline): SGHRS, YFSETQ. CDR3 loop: CASSLGGDPSASPLHF. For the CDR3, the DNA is TGCGCCAGCAGCTTGGGCGGGGACCCGTCCGCCTCACCCCTCCACTTT.

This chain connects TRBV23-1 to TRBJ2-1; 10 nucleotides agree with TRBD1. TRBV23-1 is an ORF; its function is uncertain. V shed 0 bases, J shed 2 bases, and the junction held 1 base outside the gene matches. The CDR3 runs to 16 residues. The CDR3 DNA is TGCGCCAGCAGTCAATCTGACAGGGGGCCCTACAATGAGCAGTTCTTC. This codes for CASSQSDRGPYNEQFF.

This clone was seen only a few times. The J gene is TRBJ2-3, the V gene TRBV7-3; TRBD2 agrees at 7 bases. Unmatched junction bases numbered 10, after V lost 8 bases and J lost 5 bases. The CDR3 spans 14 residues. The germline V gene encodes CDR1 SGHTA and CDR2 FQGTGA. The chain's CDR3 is CASFGGGGLDTQYF. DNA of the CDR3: TGTGCCAGCTTTGGCGGGGGAGGATTAGATACGCAGTATTTT. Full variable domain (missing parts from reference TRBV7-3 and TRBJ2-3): GAGVSQTPSNKVTEKGKYVELRCDPISGHTALYWYRQSLGQGPEFLIYFQGTGAADDSGLPNDRFFAVRPEGSVSTLKIQRTERGDSAVYLCASFGGGGLDTQYFGPGTRLTVL.

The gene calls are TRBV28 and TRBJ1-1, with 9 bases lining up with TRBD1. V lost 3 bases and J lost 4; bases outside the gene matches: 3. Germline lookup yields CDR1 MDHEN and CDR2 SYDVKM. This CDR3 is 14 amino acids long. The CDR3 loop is CASSLGQGFTEAFF. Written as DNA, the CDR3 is TGTGCCAGCAGTTTGGGACAGGGATTCACTGAAGCTTTCTTT. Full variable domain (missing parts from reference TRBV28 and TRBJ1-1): DVKVTQSSRYLVKRTGEKVFLECVQDMDHENMFWYRQDPGLGLRLIYFSYDVKMKEKGDIPEGYSVSREKKERFSLILESASTNQTSMYLCASSLGQGFTEAFFGQGTRLTVV.

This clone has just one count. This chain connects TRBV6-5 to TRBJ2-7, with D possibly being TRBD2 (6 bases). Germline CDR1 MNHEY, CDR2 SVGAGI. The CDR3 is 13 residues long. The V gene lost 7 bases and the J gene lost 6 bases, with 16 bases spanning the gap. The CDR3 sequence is CASMEGPGLEQYF. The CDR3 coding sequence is TGTGCCAGCATGGAGGGGCCCGGTCTCGAGCAGTACTTC.

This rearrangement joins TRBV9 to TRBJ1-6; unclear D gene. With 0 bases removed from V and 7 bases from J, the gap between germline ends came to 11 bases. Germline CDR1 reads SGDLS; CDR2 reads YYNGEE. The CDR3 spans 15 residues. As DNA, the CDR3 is TGTGCCAGCAGCGTAGCCGACGGGGAGAATTCACCCCTCCACTTT. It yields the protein CASSVADGENSPLHF.

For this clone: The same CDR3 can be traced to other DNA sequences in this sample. CDR3 sequence reads: CATSRDLAGAYEQYF. The CDR3 DNA reads TGTGCCACCAGCAGAGATCTGGCGGGGGCCTACGAGCAGTACTTC. The rearrangement uses TRBV15 and TRBJ2-7; TRBD2 matches 7 bases. Germline loops: CDR1 LNHNV, CDR2 YYDKDF (reference sequence). V was clipped by 0 bases and J by 2 bases; unmatched bases: 4. CDR3 length: 15 amino acids.

CDR3 DNA sequence: TGTGCCAGCAGCGCAGCGGACCGGGGACTCTCCTACGAGCAGTACTTC. It specifies CASSAADRGLSYEQYF. The chain combines TRBV9 with TRBJ2-7; D perhaps matches TRBD2 (6 bases). Deletions cut 3 bases from V and 0 bases from J, with 16 bases between. CDR1 SGDLS and CDR2 YYNGEE come from the germline V gene. This CDR3 region has 16 residues.

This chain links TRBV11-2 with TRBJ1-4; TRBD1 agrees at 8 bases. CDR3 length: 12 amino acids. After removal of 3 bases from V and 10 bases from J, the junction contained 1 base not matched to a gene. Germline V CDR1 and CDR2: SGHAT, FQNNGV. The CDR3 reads CASSFDRGKLFF. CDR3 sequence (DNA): TGTGCCAGCAGCTTCGACAGGGGAAAACTGTTTTTT.